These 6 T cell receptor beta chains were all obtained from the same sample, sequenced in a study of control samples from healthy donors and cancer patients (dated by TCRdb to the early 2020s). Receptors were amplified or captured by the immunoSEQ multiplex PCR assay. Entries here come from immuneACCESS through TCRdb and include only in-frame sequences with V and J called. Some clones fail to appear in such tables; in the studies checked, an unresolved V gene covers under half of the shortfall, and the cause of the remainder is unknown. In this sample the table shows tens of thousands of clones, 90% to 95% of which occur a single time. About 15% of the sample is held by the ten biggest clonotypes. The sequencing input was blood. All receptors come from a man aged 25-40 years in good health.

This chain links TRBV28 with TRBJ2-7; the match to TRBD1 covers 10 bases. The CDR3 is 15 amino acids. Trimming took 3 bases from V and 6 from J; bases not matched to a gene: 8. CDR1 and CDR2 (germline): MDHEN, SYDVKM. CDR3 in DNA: TGTGCCAGCAGTTTTTTCCGGGACAGGGGTAGCGAGCAGTACTTC. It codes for CASSFFRDRGSEQYF. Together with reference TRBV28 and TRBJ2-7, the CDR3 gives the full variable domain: DVKVTQSSRYLVKRTGEKVFLECVQDMDHENMFWYRQDPGLGLRLIYFSYDVKMKEKGDIPEGYSVSREKKERFSLILESASTNQTSMYLCASSFFRDRGSEQYFGPGTRLTVT.

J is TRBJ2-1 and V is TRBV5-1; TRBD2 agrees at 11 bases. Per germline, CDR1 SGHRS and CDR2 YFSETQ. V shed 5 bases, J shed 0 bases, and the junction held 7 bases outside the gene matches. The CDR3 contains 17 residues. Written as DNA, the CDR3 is TGCGCCAGCAGGTCGACTAGCGGGACCCGCTCCTACAATGAGCAGTTCTTC. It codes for CASRSTSGTRSYNEQFF. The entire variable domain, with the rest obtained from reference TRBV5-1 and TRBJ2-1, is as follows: KAGVTQTPRYLIKTRGQQVTLSCSPISGHRSVSWYQQTPGQGLQFLFEYFSETQRNKGNFPGRFSGRQFSNSRSEMNVSTLELGDSALYLCASRSTSGTRSYNEQFFGPGTRLTVL.

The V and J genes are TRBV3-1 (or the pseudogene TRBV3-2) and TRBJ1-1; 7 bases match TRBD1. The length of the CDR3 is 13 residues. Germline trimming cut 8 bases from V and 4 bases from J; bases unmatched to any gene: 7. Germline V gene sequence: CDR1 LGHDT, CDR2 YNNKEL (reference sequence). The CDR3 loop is CASRRQGSTEAFF. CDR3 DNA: TGTGCCAGCCGAAGACAGGGCTCCACTGAAGCTTTCTTT.

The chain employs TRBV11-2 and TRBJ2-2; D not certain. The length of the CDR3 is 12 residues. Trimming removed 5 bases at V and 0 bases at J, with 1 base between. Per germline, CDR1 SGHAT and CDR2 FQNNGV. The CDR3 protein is CASSTNTGELFF. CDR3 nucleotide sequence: TGTGCCAGCAGCACGAACACCGGGGAGCTGTTTTTT. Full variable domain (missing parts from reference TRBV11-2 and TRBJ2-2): EAGVAQSPRYKIIEKRQSVAFWCNPISGHATLYWYQQILGQGPKLLIQFQNNGVVDDSQLPKDRFSAERLKGVDSTLKIQPAKLEDSAVYLCASSTNTGELFFGEGSRLTVL.

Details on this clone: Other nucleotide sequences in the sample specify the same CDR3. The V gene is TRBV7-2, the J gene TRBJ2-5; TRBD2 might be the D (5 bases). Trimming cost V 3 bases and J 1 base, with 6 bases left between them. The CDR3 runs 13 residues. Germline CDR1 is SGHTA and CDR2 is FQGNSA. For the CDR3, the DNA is TGTGCCAGCAGCTTTAGCGCCCAAGAGACCCAGTACTTC. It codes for CASSFSAQETQYF.

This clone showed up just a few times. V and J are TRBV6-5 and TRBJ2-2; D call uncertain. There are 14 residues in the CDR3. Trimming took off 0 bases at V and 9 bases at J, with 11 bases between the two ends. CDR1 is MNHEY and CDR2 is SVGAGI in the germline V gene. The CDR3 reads CASSYSSLARELFF. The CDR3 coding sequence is TGTGCCAGCAGTTACTCGAGTTTGGCAAGGGAGCTGTTTTTT.